A selection of T cell receptor beta chains follows, all from one sample in a study of shared clonotypes between healthy human individuals. Only in-frame clones appear in the TCRdb table, and some are missing; sequencing was by immunoSEQ multiplex PCR. The data contain around 2.1 million clones, about 93% of them singletons. The source material was naive CD8+ T cells from PBMCs. The receptor source for this set is a man aged 18 to 29 in good health. Some clones in this sample may be carry-over from other donors' samples. Both conserved end residues are part of each CDR3. Each record gives: D gene, J gene, clone size, CDR3 length, V gene, CDR3 protein, CDR3 DNA. D genes are given only for firm matches. Some rows have no size entry. The others give once, few or many, or a class for an expanded clone.

D: NA
J: TRBJ2-3
size: NA
length: 15
V: TRBV7-6
CDR3: CASSLDPEYIDTQYF
DNA: TGTGCCAGCAGCTTAGATCCGGAGTATATAGATACGCAGTATTTT

D: NA
J: TRBJ2-7
size: NA
length: 16
V: TRBV2
CDR3: CASSEAYTGLSYEQYF
DNA: TGTGCCAGCAGTGAAGCTTACACAGGGCTCTCCTACGAGCAGTACTTC

D: NA
J: TRBJ2-4
size: NA
length: 16
V: TRBV15
CDR3: CATSLDGGILKNIQYF
DNA: TGTGCCACCAGTCTAGACGGCGGTATATTGAAAAACATTCAGTACTTC

D: TRBD1
J: TRBJ1-3
size: NA
length: 16
V: TRBV5-1
CDR3: CASSTTGTGVGNTIYF
DNA: TGCGCCAGCAGCACGACCGGGACAGGGGTTGGAAACACCATATATTTT

D: NA
J: TRBJ2-5
size: once
length: 14
V: TRBV9
CDR3: CASSVDVTQETQYF
DNA: TGTGCCAGCAGCGTAGACGTGACCCAAGAGACCCAGTACTTC

D: NA
J: TRBJ2-6
size: NA
length: 15
V: TRBV5-1
CDR3: CASSPGISGANVLTF
DNA: TGCGCCAGCAGCCCCGGAATCTCTGGGGCCAACGTCCTGACTTTC

D: NA
J: TRBJ2-2
size: few
length: 14
V: TRBV30
CDR3: CAWSQGPNTGELFF
DNA: TGTGCCTGGAGTCAGGGACCAAACACCGGGGAGCTGTTTTTT

D: NA
J: TRBJ1-2
size: NA
length: 14
V: TRBV5-6
CDR3: CASSLAGLDYGYTF
DNA: TGTGCCAGCAGCTTGGCAGGACTCGACTATGGCTACACCTTC

D: NA
J: TRBJ1-1
size: NA
length: 12
V: TRBV10-1
CDR3: CANPTENTEAFF
DNA: TGCGCCAACCCGACAGAGAACACTGAAGCTTTCTTT

D: NA
J: TRBJ1-1
size: NA
length: 15
V: TRBV7-2
CDR3: CASSLVGGHRAEAFF
DNA: TGTGCCAGCAGCTTAGTGGGCGGCCACAGGGCTGAAGCTTTCTTT

D: NA
J: TRBJ1-1
size: NA
length: 13
V: TRBV14
CDR3: CASSLGAGTEAFF
DNA: TGTGCCAGCAGCTTGGGGGCGGGCACTGAAGCTTTCTTT

D: NA
J: TRBJ2-1
size: NA
length: 15
V: TRBV2
CDR3: CASSGSREKIDEQFF
DNA: TGTGCCAGCAGTGGTTCCCGGGAGAAGATCGATGAGCAGTTCTTC

D: NA
J: TRBJ1-1
size: few
length: 14
V: TRBV10-3
CDR3: CASRDLGMNTEAFF
DNA: TGTGCCTCTCGGGATTTGGGAATGAACACTGAAGCTTTCTTT

D: NA
J: TRBJ2-7
size: NA
length: 12
V: TRBV28
CDR3: CASSFGLYEQYF
DNA: TGTGCCAGCAGTTTCGGTCTCTACGAGCAGTACTTC

D: TRBD2
J: TRBJ2-7
size: once
length: 18
V: TRBV19
CDR3: CASSNRLAGGTATYEQYF
DNA: TGTGCCAGTAGTAATCGACTAGCGGGAGGGACCGCGACCTACGAGCAGTACTTC

D: NA
J: TRBJ2-4
size: NA
length: 16
V: TRBV14
CDR3: CASSQVRSGAKNIQYF
DNA: TGTGCCAGCAGCCAAGTGCGGAGTGGCGCCAAAAACATTCAGTACTTC

D: NA
J: TRBJ2-1
size: NA
length: 15
V: TRBV5-4
CDR3: CASSRTGPTYNEQFF
DNA: TGTGCCAGCAGCCGTACCGGGCCTACCTACAATGAGCAGTTCTTC

D: NA
J: TRBJ2-5
size: NA
length: 15
V: TRBV7-8
CDR3: CASSILTGAGETQYF
DNA: TGTGCCAGCAGCATCCTGACGGGAGCCGGGGAGACCCAGTACTTC

D: TRBD1
J: TRBJ2-7
size: NA
length: 14
V: TRBV4-1
CDR3: CASSQADRAFEQYF
DNA: TGCGCCAGCAGCCAAGCCGACAGGGCCTTCGAGCAGTACTTC

D: NA
J: TRBJ1-4
size: NA
length: 15
V: TRBV6-4
CDR3: CASSELFSPGEKLFF
DNA: TGTGCCAGCAGTGAGTTGTTTTCACCAGGGGAAAAACTGTTTTTT

D: TRBD2
J: TRBJ2-2
size: NA
length: 15
V: TRBV19
CDR3: CASSIAGGNTGELFF
DNA: TGTGCCAGTTCGATAGCGGGAGGGAACACCGGGGAGCTGTTTTTT

D: TRBD2
J: TRBJ2-1
size: NA
length: 16
V: TRBV7-9
CDR3: CASSSRTSGRANEQFF
DNA: TGTGCCAGCAGCAGCCGGACTAGCGGGAGGGCCAATGAGCAGTTCTTC

D: TRBD1
J: TRBJ2-7
size: once
length: 15
V: TRBV6-1
CDR3: CASSQRTGLSYEQYF
DNA: TGTGCCAGCAGTCAGCGGACAGGGCTCTCCTACGAGCAGTACTTC